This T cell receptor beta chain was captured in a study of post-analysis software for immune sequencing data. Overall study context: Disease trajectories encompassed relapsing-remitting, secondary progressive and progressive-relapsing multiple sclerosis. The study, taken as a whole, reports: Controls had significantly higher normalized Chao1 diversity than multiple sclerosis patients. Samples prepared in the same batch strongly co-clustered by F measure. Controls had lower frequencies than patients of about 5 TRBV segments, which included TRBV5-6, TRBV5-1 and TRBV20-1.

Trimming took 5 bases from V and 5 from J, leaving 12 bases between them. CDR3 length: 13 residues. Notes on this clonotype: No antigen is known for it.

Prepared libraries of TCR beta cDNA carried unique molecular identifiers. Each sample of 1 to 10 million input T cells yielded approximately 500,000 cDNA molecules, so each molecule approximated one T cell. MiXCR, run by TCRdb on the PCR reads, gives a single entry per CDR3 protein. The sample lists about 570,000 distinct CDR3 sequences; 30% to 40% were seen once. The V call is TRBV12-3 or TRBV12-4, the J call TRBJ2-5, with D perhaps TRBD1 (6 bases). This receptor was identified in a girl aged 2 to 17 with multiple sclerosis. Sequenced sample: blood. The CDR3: CASSLQGFETQYF. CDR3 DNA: TGTGCCAGCAGTCTACAGGGATTTGAGACCCAGTACTTC.